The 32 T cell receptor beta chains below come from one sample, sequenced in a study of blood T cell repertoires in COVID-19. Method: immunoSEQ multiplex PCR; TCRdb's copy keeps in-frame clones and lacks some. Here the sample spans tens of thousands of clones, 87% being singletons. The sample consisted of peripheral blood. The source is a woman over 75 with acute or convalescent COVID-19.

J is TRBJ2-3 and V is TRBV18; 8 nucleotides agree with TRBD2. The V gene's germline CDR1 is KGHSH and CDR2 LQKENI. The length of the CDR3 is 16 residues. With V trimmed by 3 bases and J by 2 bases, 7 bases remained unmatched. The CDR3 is CASSPPGLGATDTQYF. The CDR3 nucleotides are TGTGCCAGCTCACCTCCGGGACTAGGGGCCACAGATACGCAGTATTTT.

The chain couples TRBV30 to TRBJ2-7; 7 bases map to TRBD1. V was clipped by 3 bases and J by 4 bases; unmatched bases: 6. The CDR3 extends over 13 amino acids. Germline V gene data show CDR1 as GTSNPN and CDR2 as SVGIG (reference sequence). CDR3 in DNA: TGTGCCTGGAGCCAGGGGGATTGGTACGAGCAGTACTTC. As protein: CAWSQGDWYEQYF.

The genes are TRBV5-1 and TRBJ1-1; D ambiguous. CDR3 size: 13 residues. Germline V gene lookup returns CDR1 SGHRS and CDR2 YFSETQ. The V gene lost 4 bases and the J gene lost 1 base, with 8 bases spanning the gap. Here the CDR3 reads CASSPPGNTEAFF. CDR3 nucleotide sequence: TGCGCCAGCAGCCCCCCAGGGAACACTGAAGCTTTCTTT. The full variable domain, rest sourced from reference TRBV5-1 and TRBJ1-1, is KAGVTQTPRYLIKTRGQQVTLSCSPISGHRSVSWYQQTPGQGLQFLFEYFSETQRNKGNFPGRFSGRQFSNSRSEMNVSTLELGDSALYLCASSPPGNTEAFFGQGTRLTVV.

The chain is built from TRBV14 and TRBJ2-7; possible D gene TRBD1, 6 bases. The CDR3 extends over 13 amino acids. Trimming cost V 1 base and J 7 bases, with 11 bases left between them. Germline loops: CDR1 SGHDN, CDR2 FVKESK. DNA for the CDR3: TGTGCCAGCAGCCAAGCAGGGGTTGGGGAGCAGTACTTC. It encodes CASSQAGVGEQYF.

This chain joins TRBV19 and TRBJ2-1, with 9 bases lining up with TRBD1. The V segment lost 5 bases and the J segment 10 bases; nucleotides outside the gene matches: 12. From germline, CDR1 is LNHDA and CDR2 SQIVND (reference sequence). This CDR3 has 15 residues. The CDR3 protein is CASSLPGDRVSEQFF. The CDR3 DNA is TGTGCCAGTAGTCTACCGGGGGACAGGGTATCGGAGCAGTTCTTC.

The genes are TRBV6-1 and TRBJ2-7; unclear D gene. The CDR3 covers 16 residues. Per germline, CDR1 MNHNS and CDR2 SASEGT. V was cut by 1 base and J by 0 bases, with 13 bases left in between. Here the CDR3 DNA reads TGTGCCAGCAGTGAAGTAGTAGGCAGGTACTCCTACGAGCAGTACTTC. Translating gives CASSEVVGRYSYEQYF.

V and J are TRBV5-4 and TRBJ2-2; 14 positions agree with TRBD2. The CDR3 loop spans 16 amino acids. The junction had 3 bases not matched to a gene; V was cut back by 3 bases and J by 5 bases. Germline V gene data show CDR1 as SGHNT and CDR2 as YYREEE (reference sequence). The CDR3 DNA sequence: TGTGCCAGCAGCTCTGGACTAGCGGGAGGTACCGGGGAGCTGTTTTTT. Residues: CASSSGLAGGTGELFF.

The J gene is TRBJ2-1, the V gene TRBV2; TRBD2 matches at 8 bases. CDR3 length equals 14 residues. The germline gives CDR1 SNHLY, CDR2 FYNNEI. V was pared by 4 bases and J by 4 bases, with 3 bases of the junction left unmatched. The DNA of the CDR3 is TGTGCCAGCAGTGGAAGCGGGGGTTACAATGAGCAGTTCTTC. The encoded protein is CASSGSGGYNEQFF. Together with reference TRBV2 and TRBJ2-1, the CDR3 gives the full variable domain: EPEVTQTPSHQVTQMGQEVILRCVPISNHLYFYWYRQILGQKVEFLVSFYNNEISEKSEIFDDQFSVERPDGSNFTLKIRSTKLEDSAMYFCASSGSGGYNEQFFGPGTRLTVL.

CDR3 bases: TGTGCCAGCAGTGGGCCTTACAATGGCTACACCTTC. It is translated as CASSGPYNGYTF. The chain employs TRBV12-3 or TRBV12-4 and TRBJ1-2; unclear D gene. The germline V and J ends were trimmed by 5 bases and 6 bases, with 10 bases remaining between them. There are 12 residues in the CDR3.

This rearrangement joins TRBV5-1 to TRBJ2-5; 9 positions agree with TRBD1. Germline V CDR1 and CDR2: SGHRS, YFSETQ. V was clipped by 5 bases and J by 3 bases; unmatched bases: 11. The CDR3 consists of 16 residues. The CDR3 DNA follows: TGCGCCAGCAGTCCGGGGGACAGGGAGGCAGAAGAGACCCAGTACTTC. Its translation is CASSPGDREAEETQYF. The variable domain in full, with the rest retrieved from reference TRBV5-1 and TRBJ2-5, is KAGVTQTPRYLIKTRGQQVTLSCSPISGHRSVSWYQQTPGQGLQFLFEYFSETQRNKGNFPGRFSGRQFSNSRSEMNVSTLELGDSALYLCASSPGDREAEETQYFGPGTRLLVL.

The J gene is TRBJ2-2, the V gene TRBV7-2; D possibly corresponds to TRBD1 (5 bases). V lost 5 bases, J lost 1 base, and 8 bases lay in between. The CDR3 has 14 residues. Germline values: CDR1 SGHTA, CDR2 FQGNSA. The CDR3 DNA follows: TGTGCCAGCAGCACCGGACAGAACACCGGGGAGCTGTTTTTT. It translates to CASSTGQNTGELFF.

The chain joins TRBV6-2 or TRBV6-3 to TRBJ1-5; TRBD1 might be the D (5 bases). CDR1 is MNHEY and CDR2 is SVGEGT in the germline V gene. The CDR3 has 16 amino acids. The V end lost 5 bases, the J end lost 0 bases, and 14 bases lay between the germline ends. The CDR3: CASSGPEGASNQPQHF. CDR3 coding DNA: TGTGCCAGCAGTGGCCCCGAAGGGGCTAGCAATCAGCCCCAGCATTTT.

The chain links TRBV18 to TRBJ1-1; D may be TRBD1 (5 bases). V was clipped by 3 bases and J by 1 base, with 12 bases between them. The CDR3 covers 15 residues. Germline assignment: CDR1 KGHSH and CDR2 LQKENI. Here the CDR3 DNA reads TGTGCCAGCTCACCTCTTGGAGGGGCGAACACTGAAGCTTTCTTT. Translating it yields CASSPLGGANTEAFF.

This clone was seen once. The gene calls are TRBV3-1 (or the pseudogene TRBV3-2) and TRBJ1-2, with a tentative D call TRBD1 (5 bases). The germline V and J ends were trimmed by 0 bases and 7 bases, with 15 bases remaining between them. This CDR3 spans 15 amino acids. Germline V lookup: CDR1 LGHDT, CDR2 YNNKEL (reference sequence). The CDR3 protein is CASSQEAGKRGGYTF. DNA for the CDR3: TGTGCCAGCAGCCAAGAGGCAGGGAAAAGGGGTGGCTACACCTTC.

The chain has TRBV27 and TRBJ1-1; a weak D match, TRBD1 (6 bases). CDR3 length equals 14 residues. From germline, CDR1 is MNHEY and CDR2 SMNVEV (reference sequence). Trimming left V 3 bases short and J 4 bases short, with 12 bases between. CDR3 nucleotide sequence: TGTGCCAGCAGTTTCCGGACAGCCCCCACTGAAGCTTTCTTT. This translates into CASSFRTAPTEAFF.

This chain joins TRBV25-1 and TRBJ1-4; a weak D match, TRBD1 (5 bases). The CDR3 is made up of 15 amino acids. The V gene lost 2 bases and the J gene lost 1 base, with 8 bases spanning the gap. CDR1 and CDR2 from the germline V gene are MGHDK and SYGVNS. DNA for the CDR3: TGTGCCAGCAGTGAACGAAGGGGAACTAATGAAAAACTGTTTTTT. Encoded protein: CASSERRGTNEKLFF.

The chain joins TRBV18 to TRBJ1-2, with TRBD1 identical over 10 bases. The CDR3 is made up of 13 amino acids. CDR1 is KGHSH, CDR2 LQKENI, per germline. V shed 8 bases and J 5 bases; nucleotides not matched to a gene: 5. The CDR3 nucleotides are TGTGCCAGCGGGCCGGGACAGGGGTATGGCTACACCTTC. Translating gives CASGPGQGYGYTF.

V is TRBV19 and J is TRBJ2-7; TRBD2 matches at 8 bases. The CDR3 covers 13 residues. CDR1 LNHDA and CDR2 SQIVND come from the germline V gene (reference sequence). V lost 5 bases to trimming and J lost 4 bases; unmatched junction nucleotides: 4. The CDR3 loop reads CASSGTSGYEQYF. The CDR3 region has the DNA TGTGCCAGTAGTGGGACTAGTGGGTACGAGCAGTACTTC.

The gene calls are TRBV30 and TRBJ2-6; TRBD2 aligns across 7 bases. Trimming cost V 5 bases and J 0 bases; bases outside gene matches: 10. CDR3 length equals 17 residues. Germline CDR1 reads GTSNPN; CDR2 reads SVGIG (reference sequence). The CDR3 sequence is CAWGGRESSSGANVLTF. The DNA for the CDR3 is TGTGCCTGGGGGGGGAGGGAATCTAGCTCTGGGGCCAACGTCCTGACTTTC.

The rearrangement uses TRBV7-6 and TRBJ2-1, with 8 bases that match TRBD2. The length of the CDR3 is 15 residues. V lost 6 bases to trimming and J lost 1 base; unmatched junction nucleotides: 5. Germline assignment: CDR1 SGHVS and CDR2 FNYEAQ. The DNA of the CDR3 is TGTGCCAGCAGGGAAACTAGCGGTTCCTACAATGAGCAGTTCTTC. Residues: CASRETSGSYNEQFF.

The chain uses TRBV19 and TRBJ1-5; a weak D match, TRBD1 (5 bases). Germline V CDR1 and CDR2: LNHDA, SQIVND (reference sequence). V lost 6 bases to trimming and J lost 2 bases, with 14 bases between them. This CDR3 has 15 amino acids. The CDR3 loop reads CASRCQGVGNQPQHF. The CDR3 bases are TGTGCCAGTAGATGCCAGGGTGTGGGCAATCAGCCCCAGCATTTT.

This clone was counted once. The CDR3: CASSQTSHNEQFF. CDR3 DNA: TGTGCCAGCAGTCAGACTAGCCACAATGAGCAGTTCTTC. The chain joins TRBV5-4 to TRBJ2-1; 7 nucleotides match TRBD2. Losses at the gene ends were 5 bases for V and 5 bases for J; bases not matched to a gene: 4. CDR1 SGHNT and CDR2 YYREEE come from the germline V gene (reference sequence). The CDR3 extends over 13 amino acids. Filled out from reference TRBV5-4 and TRBJ2-1, the complete variable domain reads ETGVTQSPTHLIKTRGQQVTLRCSSQSGHNTVSWYQQALGQGPQFIFQYYREEENGRGNFPPRFSGLQFPNYSSELNVNALELDDSALYLCASSQTSHNEQFFGPGTRLTVL.

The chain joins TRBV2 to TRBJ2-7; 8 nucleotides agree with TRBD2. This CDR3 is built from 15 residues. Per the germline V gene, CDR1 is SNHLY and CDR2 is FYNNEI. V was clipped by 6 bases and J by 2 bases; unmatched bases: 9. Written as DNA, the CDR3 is TGTGCCAGCAGCGCCACTACTAGCGGAACCTACGAGCAGTACTTC. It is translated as CASSATTSGTYEQYF.

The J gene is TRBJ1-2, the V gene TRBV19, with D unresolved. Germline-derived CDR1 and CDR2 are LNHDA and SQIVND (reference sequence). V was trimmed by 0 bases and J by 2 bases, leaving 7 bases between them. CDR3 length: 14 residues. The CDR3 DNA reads TGTGCCAGTAGTATAGAGAGGCAGAACTATGGCTACACCTTC. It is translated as CASSIERQNYGYTF.

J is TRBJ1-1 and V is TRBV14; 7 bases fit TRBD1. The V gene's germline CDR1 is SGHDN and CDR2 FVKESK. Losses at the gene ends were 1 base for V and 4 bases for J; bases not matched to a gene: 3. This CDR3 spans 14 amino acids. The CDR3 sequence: CASSQGAGGTEAFF. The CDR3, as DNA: TGTGCCAGCAGCCAAGGTGCAGGGGGCACTGAAGCTTTCTTT.

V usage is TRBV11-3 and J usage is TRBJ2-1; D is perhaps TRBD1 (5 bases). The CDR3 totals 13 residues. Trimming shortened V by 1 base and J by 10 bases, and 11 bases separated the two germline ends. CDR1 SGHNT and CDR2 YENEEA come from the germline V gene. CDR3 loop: CASSLGQKGEQFF. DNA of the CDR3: TGTGCCAGCAGCTTAGGTCAGAAGGGGGAGCAGTTCTTC.

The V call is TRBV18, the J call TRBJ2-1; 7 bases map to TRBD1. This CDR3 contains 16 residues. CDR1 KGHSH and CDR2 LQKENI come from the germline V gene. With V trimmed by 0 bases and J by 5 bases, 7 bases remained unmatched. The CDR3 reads CASSPPVRTGDNEQFF. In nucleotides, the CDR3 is TGTGCCAGCTCACCACCTGTCAGGACAGGAGACAATGAGCAGTTCTTC.

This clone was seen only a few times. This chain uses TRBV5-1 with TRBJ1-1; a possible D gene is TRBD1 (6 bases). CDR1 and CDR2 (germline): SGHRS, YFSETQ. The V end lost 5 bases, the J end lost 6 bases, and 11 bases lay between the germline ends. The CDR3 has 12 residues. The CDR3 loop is CASSWQGSEAFF. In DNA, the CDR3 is TGCGCCAGCAGTTGGCAGGGGTCTGAAGCTTTCTTT.

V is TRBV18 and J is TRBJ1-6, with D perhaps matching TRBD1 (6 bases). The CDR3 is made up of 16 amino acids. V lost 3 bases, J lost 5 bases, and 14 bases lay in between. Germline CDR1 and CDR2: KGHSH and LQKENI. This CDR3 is CASSPQGSTNNSPLHF. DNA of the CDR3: TGTGCCAGCTCACCTCAGGGGTCGACTAATAATTCACCCCTCCACTTT. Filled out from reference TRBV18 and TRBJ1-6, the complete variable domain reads NAGVMQNPRHLVRRRGQEARLRCSPMKGHSHVYWYRQLPEEGLKFMVYLQKENIIDESGMPKERFSAEFPKEGPSILRIQQVVRGDSAAYFCASSPQGSTNNSPLHFGNGTRLTVT.

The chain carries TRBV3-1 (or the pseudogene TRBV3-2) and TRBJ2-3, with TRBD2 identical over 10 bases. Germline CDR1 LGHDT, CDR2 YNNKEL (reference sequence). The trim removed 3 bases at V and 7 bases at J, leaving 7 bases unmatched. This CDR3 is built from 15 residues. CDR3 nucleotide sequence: TGTGCCAGCAGCCAGCTAGCGGGAGTAAGGAATACGCAGTATTTT. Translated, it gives CASSQLAGVRNTQYF.

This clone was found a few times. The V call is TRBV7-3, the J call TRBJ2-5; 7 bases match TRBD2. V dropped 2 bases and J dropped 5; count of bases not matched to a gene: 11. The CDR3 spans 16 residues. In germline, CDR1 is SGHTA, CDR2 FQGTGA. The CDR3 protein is CASSLYRRGSGETQYF. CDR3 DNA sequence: TGTGCCAGCAGCTTATACCGGCGGGGGAGTGGGGAGACCCAGTACTTC. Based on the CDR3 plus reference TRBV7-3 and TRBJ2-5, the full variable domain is GAGVSQTPSNKVTEKGKYVELRCDPISGHTALYWYRQSLGQGPEFLIYFQGTGAADDSGLPNDRFFAVRPEGSVSTLKIQRTERGDSAVYLCASSLYRRGSGETQYFGPGTRLLVL.

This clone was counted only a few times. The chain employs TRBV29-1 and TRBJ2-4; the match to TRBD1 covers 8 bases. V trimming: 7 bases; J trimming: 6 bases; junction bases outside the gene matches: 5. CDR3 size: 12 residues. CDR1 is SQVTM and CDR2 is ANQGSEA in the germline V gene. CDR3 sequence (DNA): TGCAGCGCACAGACAGGGGTAAACATTCAGTACTTC. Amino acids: CSAQTGVNIQYF.